The TCR beta chain under discussion was sequenced for a study of T cells in Graves' hyperthyroidism and ophthalmopathy (dated by TCRdb to 2018 to 2020). The study in broad terms: Peripheral blood samples were taken at the time of initial diagnosis, prior to any treatment. To identify distinguishing TCR V-J signatures, a discovery cohort of 90 to 100 patients was used, comprising some 45 with Graves' ophthalmopathy and 57 with stable Graves' hyperthyroidism. Prospective prediction of ophthalmopathy was tested in an independent validation cohort of approximately 19 hyperthyroidism patients and approximately 17 patients who later progressed to ophthalmopathy. The 100 discovery patients were divided at random into training and test sets in a 7:3 ratio. In roughly six Graves' hyperthyroidism patients, the study also compared T-cell repertoires from thyroid tissue with T-cell repertoires from blood. After sampling, hyperthyroidism patients received methimazole starting at 30 mg daily, and ophthalmopathy patients received high-dose intravenous methylprednisolone. TCR Vbeta CDR3 sequencing of approximately 140 peripheral blood samples (under 45 ophthalmopathy, 75 to 80 hyperthyroidism and 17 progressor patients) is reported in the paper. Study-level results and caveats: Most expanded thyroid clonotypes (frequency above 0.001) were also found in blood, which suggests that blood repertoires may mirror thyroid immune responses. In validation, progression to ophthalmopathy was predicted by the model with 70.59% sensitivity and 72% to 85% specificity, a median of approximately 6.5 months before onset. No statistical method was used to set the sample size in advance, and investigators knew the group allocation. Ophthalmopathy was separated from stable hyperthyroidism by a 13 V-J signature model, with approximately 86% sensitivity and about 81% specificity obtained in cross-validation and 80%/75% obtained in testing.

Moderately to severely active disease, a Clinical Activity Score of at least 3, a NOSPECS grade of at least 4, and a duration under 3 months were present in ophthalmopathy patients. Exclusion was applied to patients with uncontrolled infections, other autoimmune diseases, pregnancy or lactation. Clinical symptoms, serum thyroxine and TRAb, thyroid ultrasound, and orbital computed tomography formed the basis for the diagnoses. Ficoll-Paque density gradient centrifugation was used to isolate PBMCs from 10 ml of fresh peripheral blood. Total RNA was extracted using Trizol reagent, and RNA quality was assessed on an Agilent 2100 Bioanalyzer. This clonotype was picked up a small number of times. Its target antigen remains unknown. No much larger clone exists at a distance of one base, and base qualities are not known. The CDR3 numbers 16 residues from cysteine through phenylalanine. Only the CDR3 region is kept as DNA, spanning 48 bases read in frame from base 1. V has 6 bases trimmed and J has 3 bases trimmed; junction bases matching no gene number 11.

TCR beta CDR3 regions were amplified from RNA transcripts. For the first round of RT-PCR on the TCR CDR3, the HTBI primer set was used together with the Qiagen OneStep RT-PCR kit. Libraries were constructed in a second round of multiplex PCR, after which size selection and purification were carried out. The libraries were sequenced on an Illumina HiSeq2000 using paired-end 100 bp reads. Concerning the study's data processing: SOAPnuke was used to process the raw data, with reads discarded if the reads contained adapters or uncalled bases, had a mean Phred below 15, or lacked an exact constant-primer or identifier match. COPE v1.2.5 was used to merge the high-quality paired reads, and each unique nucleotide sequence was defined as a clonotype. Clonotypes were aligned to IMGT TRBV, TRBD and TRBJ reference segments using MiTCR v1.1. Analysis was restricted to V-J combinations with a frequency above 0.0001, which covered roughly 99% of repertoires. A TCS score was defined as the ratio of F50 (clonal expansion) to E x V (chaos), with BLOSUM62-based TCRdist applied between CDR3 peptides within each V-J. Welch's t-statistics and random forest reduced fewer than 550 V-J features to 10 to 15, which were used in a naive Bayes classifier (R e1071). Through fastp at Q25 and MiXCR, TCRdb rebuilt clones from the public reads, retaining in-frame beta chains. A single entry per CDR3 protein holds the most common genes and DNA from its merged rows. TCRdb, rather than the study authors, made the V and J calls. The table for this sample lists hundreds of thousands of distinct CDR3 sequences; about 20% of them were counted only once. The ten largest clonotypes hold under 35% of the sample.

This clonotype was sampled from a man aged 30-40 years with Graves' ophthalmopathy. The sequencing input was blood. The chain employs TRBV12-3 or TRBV12-4 and TRBJ2-7, with TRBD1 identical over 10 junction bases. The nucleotides read TGTGCCAGCAGCTACCCCATGGGACAGGGGCACTACGAGCAGTACTTC. This gives the protein CASSYPMGQGHYEQYF.